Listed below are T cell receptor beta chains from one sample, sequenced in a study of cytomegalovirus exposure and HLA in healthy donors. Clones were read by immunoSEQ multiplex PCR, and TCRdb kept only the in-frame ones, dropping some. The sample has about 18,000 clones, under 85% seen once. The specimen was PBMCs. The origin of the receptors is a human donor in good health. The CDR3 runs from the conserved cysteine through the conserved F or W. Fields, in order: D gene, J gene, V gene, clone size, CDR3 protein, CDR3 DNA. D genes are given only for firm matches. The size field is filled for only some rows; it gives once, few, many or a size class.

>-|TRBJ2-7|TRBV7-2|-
CASSGRLARDEQYF
TGTGCCAGCAGCGGAAGACTCGCCCGCGACGAGCAGTACTTC
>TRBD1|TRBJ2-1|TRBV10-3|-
CAISGGGVTYNEQFF
TGTGCCATCAGTGGAGGGGGCGTCACATACAATGAGCAGTTCTTC
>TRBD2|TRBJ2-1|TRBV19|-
CATGLAGGNEQFF
TGTGCCACTGGACTAGCGGGAGGGAATGAGCAGTTCTTC
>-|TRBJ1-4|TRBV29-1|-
CSVEEASGIPNEKLFF
TGCAGCGTTGAAGAAGCGTCAGGGATCCCTAATGAAAAACTGTTTTTT
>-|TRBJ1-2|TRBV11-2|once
CASSLLDRGNGYTF
TGTGCCAGCAGCTTACTTGATAGGGGGAATGGCTACACCTTC
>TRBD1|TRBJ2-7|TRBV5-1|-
CASSAVGQGAKEQYF
TGCGCCAGCAGCGCCGTCGGACAGGGGGCTAAGGAGCAGTACTTC
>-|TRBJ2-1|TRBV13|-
CASSLQRYNEQFF
TGTGCCAGCAGCTTACAGCGGTACAATGAGCAGTTCTTC
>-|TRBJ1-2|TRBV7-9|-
CASSLLTGNYGYTF
TGTGCCAGCAGCTTGCTGACAGGAAACTATGGCTACACCTTC
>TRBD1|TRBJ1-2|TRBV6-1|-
CASSESGTGEGYGYTF
TGTGCCAGCAGTGAATCTGGGACAGGTGAGGGCTATGGCTACACCTTC
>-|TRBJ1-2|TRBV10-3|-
CAISSLAGYYGYTF
TGTGCCATCTCCAGTCTGGCAGGATACTATGGCTACACCTTC
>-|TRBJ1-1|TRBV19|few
CASSIRNRDTEAFF
TGTGCCAGTAGTATCCGAAACAGGGACACTGAAGCTTTCTTT
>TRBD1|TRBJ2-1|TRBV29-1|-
CSVKTGGRYNEQFF
TGCAGCGTCAAAACAGGGGGGAGGTACAATGAGCAGTTCTTC
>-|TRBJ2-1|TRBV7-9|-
CASSLTRTLKEQFF
TGTGCCAGCAGCTTAACTAGAACCCTAAAGGAGCAGTTCTTC
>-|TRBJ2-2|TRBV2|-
CASSGGAGELFF
TGTGCCAGCAGTGGCGGGGCCGGGGAGCTGTTTTTT
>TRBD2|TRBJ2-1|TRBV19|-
CASSIGSSGNIEQFF
TGTGCCAGTAGTATTGGGTCTAGCGGAAATATTGAGCAGTTCTTC
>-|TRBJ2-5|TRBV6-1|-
CASRTGGEGETQYF
TGTGCCAGCAGGACGGGCGGGGAAGGAGAGACCCAGTACTTC
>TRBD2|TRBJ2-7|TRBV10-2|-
CASTETSGGQYF
TGCGCCAGCACCGAGACTAGCGGCGGGCAGTACTTC
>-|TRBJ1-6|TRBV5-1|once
CASSDGSWNGRDSPLHF
TGCGCCAGCAGCGATGGTTCCTGGAACGGGCGGGACTCACCCCTCCACTTT